Presented here are 5 T cell receptor beta chains from one specimen sequenced in a study of blood T cell repertoires in COVID-19. TCRdb's copy holds only in-frame clones and misses some; the assay was immunoSEQ multiplex PCR. The table includes 200,000 to 250,000 clones, 65% to 90% detected once. What was sequenced was peripheral blood. The origin of the receptors is a woman in her 70s with COVID-19, enrolled during active disease.

This clone came up once. The chain couples TRBV7-2 to TRBJ2-3; TRBD1 might be the D (7 bases). Trimming removed 5 bases at V and 8 bases at J, with 17 bases between. CDR3 length equals 14 residues. Germline V gives CDR1 SGHTA, CDR2 FQGNSA. CDR3 amino acids: CASSNPGGGGTQYF. CDR3 coding DNA: TGTGCCAGCAGCAACCCAGGGGGAGGAGGTACGCAGTATTTT.

The V gene is TRBV5-1, the J gene TRBJ1-6; 7 nucleotides agree with TRBD1. Trimming took 2 bases from V and 7 from J; bases not matched to a gene: 3. The CDR3 runs to 14 residues. The germline CDR1 and CDR2 sequences are SGHRS and YFSETQ. Here the CDR3 reads CASSLQGQNSPLHF. CDR3 sequence (DNA): TGCGCCAGCAGCTTACAGGGACAGAATTCACCCCTCCACTTT.

The chain uses TRBV7-9 and TRBJ2-3; D unclear. Per the germline V gene, CDR1 is SEHNR and CDR2 is FQNEAQ (reference sequence). This CDR3 has 14 amino acids. Trimming took off 2 bases at V and 0 bases at J, with 6 bases between the two ends. The CDR3 DNA is TGTGCCAGCAGCTTATACGGGAGCACAGATACGCAGTATTTT. Translated: CASSLYGSTDTQYF. The variable domain in full, with the rest retrieved from reference TRBV7-9 and TRBJ2-3, is DTGVSQNPRHKITKRGQNVTFRCDPISEHNRLYWYRQTLGQGPEFLTYFQNEAQLEKSRLLSDRFSAERPKGSFSTLEIQRTEQGDSAMYLCASSLYGSTDTQYFGPGTRLTVL.

Concerning this clone: A junction boundary mismatches the germline segment, possibly from a read error. This sequence joins TRBV5-8 and TRBJ1-2; D unclear. The CDR3 loop spans 14 amino acids. CDR1 and CDR2 from the germline V gene are SGHTS and YDEGEE. CDR3 region: CASSPRAVNYGYTF. The CDR3 DNA follows: TGTGCCAGCAGCCCGAGGGCAGTGAACTACGGCTACACCTTC.

The genes are TRBV3-1 (or the pseudogene TRBV3-2) and TRBJ1-2; 8 nucleotides line up with TRBD1. The V segment lost 0 bases and the J segment 6 bases; nucleotides outside the gene matches: 9. Germline loops: CDR1 LGHDT, CDR2 YNNKEL (reference sequence). The CDR3 consists of 16 residues. CDR3 coding DNA: TGTGCCAGCAGCCAAGATAACCGGACAGGGTGGAATGGCTACACCTTC. Translation: CASSQDNRTGWNGYTF.